This TCR beta chain was captured by sequencing in a study of beta chain features in type 1 diabetes. Findings of the study overall: Type 1 diabetes patients showed a moderate but significant shortening of TCRB CDR3s in all four CD4+ subsets. Whether HLA type affects TCRB rearrangement stayed undetermined in the present work. When VDJ junctions were examined, type 1 diabetes patients showed fewer insertions and more deletions.

Using CD45RO/CCR7/CD25/CD127/CD95/CD27, CD4+ naive, central memory, regulatory and stem cell-like memory cells were sorted. Purities in excess of 95% were seen in all sorted populations. This clone turned up a few times. Its antigen remains unknown. The isolated RNA, all of it, was reverse transcribed, so expressed TCRB transcripts were what got sequenced. Repertoires were generated with immunoSEQ multiplex PCR, while TCRdb's copy carries only in-frame clones and drops some. The sample yields some 150,000 clones, 13% seen once. This CDR3 region has 14 residues. CDR1 is SGHVS, CDR2 FQNEAQ, per germline. Trimming removed 6 bases from V and 1 base from J; junction bases left unmatched: 5.

The receptor was derived from a man younger than 35 with type 1 diabetes. The chain combines TRBV7-8 with TRBJ1-2; 7 bases are a match to TRBD1. Sequences were obtained from central memory CD4+ T cells from blood. CDR3 protein: CASSEGQHNYGYTF. For the CDR3, the DNA is TGTGCCAGCAGTGAGGGACAGCATAACTATGGCTACACCTTC.